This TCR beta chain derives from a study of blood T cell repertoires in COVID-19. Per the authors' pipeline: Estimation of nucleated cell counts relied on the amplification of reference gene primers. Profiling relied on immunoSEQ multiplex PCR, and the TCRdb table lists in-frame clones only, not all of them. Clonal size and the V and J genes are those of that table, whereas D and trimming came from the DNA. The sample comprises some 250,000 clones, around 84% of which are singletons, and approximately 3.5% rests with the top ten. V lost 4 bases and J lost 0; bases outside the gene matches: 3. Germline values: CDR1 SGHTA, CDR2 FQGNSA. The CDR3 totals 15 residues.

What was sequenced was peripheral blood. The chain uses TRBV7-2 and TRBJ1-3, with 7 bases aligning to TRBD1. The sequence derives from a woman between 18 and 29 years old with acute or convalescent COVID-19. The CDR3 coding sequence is TGTGCCAGCAGCTGGGGACAGAGCTCTGGAAACACCATATATTTT. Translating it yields CASSWGQSSGNTIYF. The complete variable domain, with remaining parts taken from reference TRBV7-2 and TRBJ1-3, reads GAGVSQSPSNKVTEKGKDVELRCDPISGHTALYWYRQSLGQGLEFLIYFQGNSAPDKSGLPSDRFSAERTGGSVSTLTIQRTQQEDSAVYLCASSWGQSSGNTIYFGEGSWLTVV.